The 17 T cell receptor beta chains below come from one sample, sequenced in a study of cytomegalovirus exposure and HLA in healthy donors. Both 60 Vbeta primers and 13 Jbeta primers went into the PCR. Assay: immunoSEQ multiplex PCR; the TCRdb copy retains only in-frame clones and omits some. The data hold some 180,000 clones, with about 77% observed a single time. The specimen sequenced was PBMCs. These receptors were collected from a young woman in good health and CMV-seropositive.

This clone is a singleton in its sample. V gene TRBV5-1 combines with J gene TRBJ2-3; 9 bases map to TRBD1. The V gene's germline CDR1 is SGHRS and CDR2 YFSETQ. The CDR3 contains 15 residues. V lost 2 bases and J lost 3; bases outside the gene matches: 4. The CDR3 sequence is CASSLQDRGTDTQYF. The CDR3 DNA follows: TGCGCCAGCAGCTTACAGGACAGGGGAACAGATACGCAGTATTTT.

This clone was observed a single time. The chain carries TRBV7-9 and TRBJ2-3; 9 positions agree with TRBD1. The CDR3 has 15 residues. Germline trimming cut 4 bases from V and 4 bases from J; bases unmatched to any gene: 6. Per the germline V gene, CDR1 is SEHNR and CDR2 is FQNEAQ (reference sequence). The CDR3 region is CASSSIGTGSDTQYF. The CDR3 DNA reads TGTGCCAGCAGCTCAATCGGGACAGGGTCAGATACGCAGTATTTT.

This clone was picked up a small number of times. V is TRBV6-5 and J is TRBJ2-7, with TRBD1 matching over 10 bases. The CDR3 contains 15 residues. With 5 bases clipped from V and 5 bases from J, the junction kept 9 bases outside the gene matches. The germline V gene has CDR1 MNHEY and CDR2 SVGAGI. Here the CDR3 reads CASSIRTGGGHEQYF. CDR3 sequence (DNA): TGTGCCAGCAGTATCCGGACAGGGGGGGGTCACGAGCAGTACTTC.

This clone was found once. This rearrangement joins TRBV27 to TRBJ1-2; tentative D call: TRBD1 (5 bases). Per the germline V gene, CDR1 is MNHEY and CDR2 is SMNVEV (reference sequence). The length of the CDR3 is 14 residues. V was trimmed by 0 bases and J by 6 bases, leaving 11 bases between them. The CDR3 sequence is CASSLSPQVHGYTF. The CDR3 bases are TGTGCCAGCAGTTTATCGCCACAGGTACATGGCTACACCTTC.

This rearrangement joins TRBV4-2 to TRBJ1-6; the D gene is possibly TRBD1 (5 bases). The ends were cut back, 1 base at V and 0 bases at J, with 22 bases in the middle. Germline-derived CDR1 and CDR2 are LGHNA and YNFKEQ. The CDR3 consists of 21 residues. CDR3 sequence: CASSQGGGTGTQSSYNSPLHF. For the CDR3, the DNA is TGTGCCAGCAGCCAAGGGGGAGGTACCGGGACCCAAAGCTCCTATAATTCACCCCTCCACTTT.

This rearrangement joins TRBV11-3 to TRBJ2-5; TRBD2 agrees at 14 bases. The V segment lost 5 bases and the J segment 5 bases; nucleotides outside the gene matches: 13. The CDR3 extends over 18 amino acids. Germline V lookup: CDR1 SGHNT, CDR2 YENEEA. The CDR3 region is CASSVGDGTSGGQETQYF. In nucleotides, the CDR3 is TGTGCCAGCAGCGTGGGGGACGGGACTAGCGGGGGCCAGGAGACCCAGTACTTC.

V and J are TRBV14 and TRBJ1-1, with D perhaps TRBD1 (6 bases). Trimming cost V 4 bases and J 4 bases, with 10 bases left between them. Germline V gives CDR1 SGHDN, CDR2 FVKESK. The CDR3 loop spans 13 amino acids. The CDR3 region is CASSRNRVTEAFF. CDR3 in DNA: TGTGCCAGCAGCCGGAACAGGGTCACTGAAGCTTTCTTT.

This rearrangement joins TRBV7-2 to TRBJ2-5, with a possible D match to TRBD1 (6 bases). Between the trimmed V and J ends, which lost 1 base and 2 bases, there was a span of 8 bases. CDR3 length: 14 residues. CDR1 is SGHTA and CDR2 is FQGNSA in the germline V gene. CDR3 loop: CASSLERGQETQYF. The CDR3 coding sequence is TGTGCCAGCAGCTTAGAGAGGGGGCAAGAGACCCAGTACTTC.

In this sample, this clone turned up a few times. The J gene is TRBJ1-6, the V gene TRBV7-2, with D tentatively TRBD1 (5 bases). The CDR3 is 15 residues long. V was cut by 5 bases and J by 7 bases, with 15 bases left in between. Looked up from germline, CDR1 is SGHTA and CDR2 is FQGNSA. CDR3 region: CASSLRNQGNSPLHF. The CDR3, as DNA: TGTGCCAGCAGCCTACGGAACCAGGGAAATTCACCCCTCCACTTT.

The rearrangement links TRBV19 to TRBJ2-1, with 10 bases fitting TRBD2. The ends lost 5 bases at V and 5 bases at J; junction bases unmatched: 6. This CDR3 region has 15 residues. The V gene's germline CDR1 is LNHDA and CDR2 SQIVND (reference sequence). The chain's CDR3 is CASSSGLAPDNEQFF. The DNA for the CDR3 is TGTGCCAGTAGTTCGGGACTAGCGCCGGACAATGAGCAGTTCTTC.

The chain joins TRBV28 to TRBJ1-2, with TRBD1 identical over 8 bases. This CDR3 is built from 15 residues. The germline gives CDR1 MDHEN, CDR2 SYDVKM. V was pared by 2 bases and J by 6 bases, with 8 bases of the junction left unmatched. The CDR3 sequence: CASSLQGAGWDGYTF. As DNA, the CDR3 is TGTGCCAGCAGTTTACAGGGGGCGGGTTGGGATGGCTACACCTTC.

The chain combines TRBV6-1 with TRBJ1-1; perhaps TRBD1 as D (6 bases). The CDR3 is 13 residues long. Germline V lookup: CDR1 MNHNS, CDR2 SASEGT. V was shortened by 11 bases and J by 4 bases, with 17 bases between the two germline ends. CDR3 in amino acids: CAQPTGGRTEAFF. The CDR3 coding sequence is TGTGCCCAGCCAACGGGGGGGCGCACTGAAGCTTTCTTT.

This clone was seen a handful of times. V and J are TRBV9 and TRBJ2-1, with no clear D. Germline CDR1 reads SGDLS; CDR2 reads YYNGEE. The CDR3 totals 14 residues. V lost 3 bases and J lost 0, with 7 bases in between. The CDR3 DNA follows: TGTGCCAGCAGCGCGAGTAGCTCCTACAATGAGCAGTTCTTC. The encoded protein is CASSASSSYNEQFF.

This rearrangement joins TRBV25-1 to TRBJ2-3, with no clear D. CDR1 and CDR2 (germline): MGHDK, SYGVNS. This CDR3 contains 14 residues. Trimming stripped 3 bases from V and 2 bases from J, with 9 bases between. CDR3 bases: TGTGCCAGCAGTGACAGGCGATACACAGATACGCAGTATTTT. As protein: CASSDRRYTDTQYF.

The V gene is TRBV19, the J gene TRBJ1-2; 10 bases match TRBD1. Germline CDR1 reads LNHDA; CDR2 reads SQIVND (reference sequence). This CDR3 comprises 14 residues. Trimming removed 6 bases from V and 2 bases from J; junction bases left unmatched: 3. The DNA for the CDR3 is TGTGCCAGTAGACGACAGGGGGCGAACTATGGCTACACCTTC. Translating gives CASRRQGANYGYTF. Full variable domain (remainder filled in from reference TRBV19 and TRBJ1-2): DGGITQSPKYLFRKEGQNVTLSCEQNLNHDAMYWYRQDPGQGLRLIYYSQIVNDFQKGDIAEGYSVSREKKESFPLTVTSAQKNPTAFYLCASRRQGANYGYTFGSGTRLTVV.

The J gene is TRBJ2-5, the V gene TRBV21-1; TRBD1, as called in the table, went unchecked against the DNA. The end of the DNA fits TRBJ2-7 better, so the J call may be wrong. TRBV21-1 is recorded as a pseudogene. The CDR3 covers 15 residues. CDR3 DNA sequence: TGTGCCAGCAGAGGACAGGGGACTCATCACCACGAGCAGTACTTC. It specifies CASRGQGTHHHEQYF.

This clone was counted a few times. This chain joins TRBV23-1 and TRBJ1-5; no reliable D call. TRBV23-1 is assigned to the ORF class and has an uncertain function. The CDR3 has 13 amino acids. Trimming removed 8 bases from V and 7 bases from J, with 15 bases in between. CDR3 coding DNA: TGCGCCAGCTTCTTCGAGGGTCGGCAGCCCCAGCATTTT. Its protein is CASFFEGRQPQHF.